This record concerns one T cell receptor (beta chain) sequence. The antigen remains unidentified. The data derive from a study of CD8 T cell repertoires and HIV-1 epitope variants. Study-wide context: An uncultured baseline aliquot held 1M T cells.

The CDR3 has 17 amino acids. Germline CDR1 and CDR2: LGHNA and YNFKEQ. Losses at the gene ends were 4 bases for V and 2 bases for J; bases not matched to a gene: 11. TCRdb's table, derived via immunoSEQ multiplex PCR, lists solely in-frame clones and lacks some. The sample includes some 5,600 clones, around three fifths of them seen just once. This chain joins TRBV4-2 and TRBJ2-3; the match to TRBD2 covers 8 bases. The source of this sequence is a male donor with HIV. Sequencing was performed on cultured CD8+ T cells derived from PBMCs. The CDR3: CASSPSQLAAPTDTQYF. In nucleotides, the CDR3 is TGTGCCAGCAGCCCATCACAACTAGCGGCGCCCACAGATACGCAGTATTTT.